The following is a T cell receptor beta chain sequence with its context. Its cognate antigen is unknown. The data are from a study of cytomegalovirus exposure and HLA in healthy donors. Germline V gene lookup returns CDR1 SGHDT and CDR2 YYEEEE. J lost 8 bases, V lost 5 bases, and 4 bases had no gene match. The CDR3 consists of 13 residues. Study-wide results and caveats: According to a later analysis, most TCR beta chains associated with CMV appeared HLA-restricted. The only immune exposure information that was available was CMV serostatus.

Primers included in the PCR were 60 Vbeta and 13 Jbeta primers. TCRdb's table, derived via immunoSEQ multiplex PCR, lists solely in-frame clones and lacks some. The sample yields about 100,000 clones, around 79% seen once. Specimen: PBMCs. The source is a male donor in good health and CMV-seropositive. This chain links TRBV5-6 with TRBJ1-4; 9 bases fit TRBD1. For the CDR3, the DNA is TGTGCCAGCAGTGAGACAGGGGGGGAAAAACTGTTTTTT. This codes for CASSETGGEKLFF.